Reported below is one T cell receptor (beta chain). Its antigen is not known. V was clipped by 8 bases and J by 0 bases; unmatched bases: 7. This CDR3 contains 14 residues. The germline V gene encodes CDR1 SNHLY and CDR2 FYNNEI. Repertoires were generated with immunoSEQ multiplex PCR, while TCRdb's copy carries only in-frame clones and drops some. The sample yields about 80,000 clones, approximately 90% seen once. This sample is part of a study of OX40 agonist ivuxolimab in advanced cancers. On the study more broadly: Ivuxolimab, an antibody acting as an agonist of OX40 (CD134), was used to treat patients. Overall study findings and caveats: Near-lowest levels of clonal expansion characterized partial responders at 0.1-3.0 mg/kg. The work left the antigen specificity of expanded peripheral T cells undetermined. Both blood CD4+ and CD8+ T cells showed clonal growth by week 6 at 0.1 to 3.0 mg/kg.

The chain uses TRBV2 and TRBJ2-7; the match to TRBD1 covers 7 bases. The TCR was taken from an adult with an advanced solid tumor such as melanoma, head and neck, liver or kidney cancer. Material: CD4+ or CD8+ T cells sorted from blood, obtained in a trial of the OX40 agonist ivuxolimab. CDR3 region: CASLWAGGSYEQYF. The CDR3 DNA sequence: TGTGCCAGCCTCTGGGCAGGGGGCTCCTACGAGCAGTACTTC.